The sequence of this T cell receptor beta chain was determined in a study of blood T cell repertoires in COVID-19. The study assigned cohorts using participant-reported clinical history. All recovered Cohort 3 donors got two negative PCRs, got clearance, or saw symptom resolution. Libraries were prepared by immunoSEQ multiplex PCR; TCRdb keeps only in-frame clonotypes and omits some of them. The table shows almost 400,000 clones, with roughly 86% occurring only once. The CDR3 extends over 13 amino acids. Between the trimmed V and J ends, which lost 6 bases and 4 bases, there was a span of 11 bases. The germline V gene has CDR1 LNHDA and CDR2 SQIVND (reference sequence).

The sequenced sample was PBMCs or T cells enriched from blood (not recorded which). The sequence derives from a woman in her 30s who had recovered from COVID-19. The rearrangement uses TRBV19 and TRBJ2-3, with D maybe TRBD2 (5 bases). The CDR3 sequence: CASRSLGADTQYF. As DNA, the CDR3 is TGTGCCAGTAGGTCACTAGGAGCAGATACGCAGTATTTT.